This T cell receptor beta chain was captured by sequencing in a study of OX40 agonist ivuxolimab in advanced cancers. Study-level information: The eligibility criteria allowed prior anti-PD-1, anti-PD-L1 or anti-CTLA-4 therapy, and approximately 42% had some. Patients achieving partial responses numbered three: one hepatocellular carcinoma case and two cutaneous melanoma cases.

Worth noting for this clone: Its antigen is still unknown.

Losses at the gene ends were 2 bases for V and 6 bases for J; bases not matched to a gene: 5. The germline CDR1 and CDR2 sequences are SNHLY and FYNNEI. The CDR3 spans 15 residues. Assay: immunoSEQ multiplex PCR; the TCRdb copy retains only in-frame clones and omits some. The profile shows around 44,000 clones, 65% to 85% of them singletons. Study findings and constraints: Which antigen the expanded peripheral T cells recognized is unknown. Relative to CD4+, CD8+ T cells held more expanded clones on average.

The receptor was isolated from an adult with an advanced solid tumor such as melanoma, head and neck, liver or kidney cancer. The V call is TRBV2, the J call TRBJ2-3, with 10 bases identical to TRBD1. Here the sequenced sample was CD4+ or CD8+ T cells sorted from blood, taken in a trial of the OX40 agonist ivuxolimab. CDR3 loop: CASSEWGTGADTQYF. CDR3 nucleotides: TGTGCCAGCAGTGAATGGGGGACAGGGGCGGATACGCAGTATTTT.